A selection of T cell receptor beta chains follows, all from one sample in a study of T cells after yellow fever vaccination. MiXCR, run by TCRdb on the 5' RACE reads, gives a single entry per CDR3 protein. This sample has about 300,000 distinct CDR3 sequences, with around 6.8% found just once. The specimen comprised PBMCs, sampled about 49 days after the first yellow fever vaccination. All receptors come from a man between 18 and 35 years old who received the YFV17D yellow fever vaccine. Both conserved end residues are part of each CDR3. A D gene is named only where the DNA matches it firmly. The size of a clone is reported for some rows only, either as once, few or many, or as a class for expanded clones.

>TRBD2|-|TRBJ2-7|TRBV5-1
CASSSLYTRGAYEQYF
TGCGCCAGCAGCTCGTTGTACACGCGGGGGGCCTACGAGCAGTACTTC
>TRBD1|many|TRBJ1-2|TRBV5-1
CASSLESGGADVYGYTF
TGCGCCAGCAGCTTGGAATCAGGGGGCGCAGATGTCTATGGCTACACCTTC
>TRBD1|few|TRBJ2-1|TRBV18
CASSPSTGADNEQFF
TGTGCCAGCTCACCGTCGACAGGGGCAGACAATGAGCAGTTCTTC
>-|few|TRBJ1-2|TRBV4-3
CASSQVLGGSGSGYTF
TGCGCCAGCAGCCAAGTGCTCGGCGGTAGCGGGTCCGGCTACACCTTC
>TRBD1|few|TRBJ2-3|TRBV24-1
CATSDWGGQGQDTQYF
TGTGCCACCAGTGATTGGGGGGGACAGGGTCAAGATACGCAGTATTTT
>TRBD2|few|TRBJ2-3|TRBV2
CASSESPGGPGDTQYF
TGTGCCAGCAGTGAATCCCCGGGGGGGCCAGGAGATACGCAGTATTTT
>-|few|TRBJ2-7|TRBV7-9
CASSGGNYEQYF
TGTGCCAGCAGCGGGGGAAACTACGAGCAGTACTTC
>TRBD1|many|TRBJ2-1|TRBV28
CASSSWTGGFNEQFF
TGTGCCAGCAGTTCCTGGACAGGGGGTTTCAATGAGCAGTTCTTC
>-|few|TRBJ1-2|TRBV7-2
CASSSLVQTGGGYTF
TGTGCCAGCAGCTCCCTGGTCCAGACTGGAGGAGGCTACACCTTC
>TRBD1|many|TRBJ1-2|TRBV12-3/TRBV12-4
CASSLDRGKSGYTF
TGTGCCAGCAGTTTAGACAGGGGGAAGTCTGGCTACACCTTC
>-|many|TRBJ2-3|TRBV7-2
CASSLSGREVTDTQYF
TGTGCCAGCAGCTTATCAGGACGCGAGGTGACAGATACGCAGTATTTT
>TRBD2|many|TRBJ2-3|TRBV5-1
CASSPSAGPPDTQYF
TGCGCCAGCAGCCCTTCAGCGGGGCCCCCAGATACGCAGTATTTT
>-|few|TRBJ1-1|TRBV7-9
CASPAEANTEAFF
TGTGCCAGCCCCGCGGAGGCAAACACTGAAGCTTTCTTT
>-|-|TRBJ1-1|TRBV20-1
CSATRPEVTEAFF
TGCAGTGCTACCCGCCCGGAGGTGACTGAAGCTTTCTTT
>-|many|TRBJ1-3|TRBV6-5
CASREGNTIYF
TGTGCCAGCAGAGAGGGGAACACCATATATTTT
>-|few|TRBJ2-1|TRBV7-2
CASSLPRLVSAFF
TGTGCCAGCAGCTTACCACGACTAGTTTCGGCGTTCTTC
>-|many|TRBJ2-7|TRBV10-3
CAIGVTLYEQYF
TGTGCCATCGGTGTCACTCTATACGAGCAGTACTTC
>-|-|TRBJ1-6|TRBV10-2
CASSDLKRQISPLHF
TGCGCCAGCAGTGACCTCAAAAGACAGATTTCACCCCTCCACTTT
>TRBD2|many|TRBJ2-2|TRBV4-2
CASSAPGLAITGELFF
TGTGCCAGCAGCGCTCCGGGACTAGCGATCACCGGGGAGCTGTTTTTT
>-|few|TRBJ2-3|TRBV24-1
CATSDWGGPPFTDTQYF
TGTGCCACCAGTGATTGGGGGGGGCCCCCCTTTACAGATACGCAGTATTTT
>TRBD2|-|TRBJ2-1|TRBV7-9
CASSGSLAGGRYNEQFF
TGTGCCAGCAGCGGCTCACTAGCGGGGGGCCGCTACAATGAGCAGTTCTTC
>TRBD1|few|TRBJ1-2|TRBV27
CASSLWGWDRSYGYTF
TGTGCCAGCAGTTTATGGGGTTGGGACAGGTCCTATGGCTACACCTTC
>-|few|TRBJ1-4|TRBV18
CASSPGSRNEKLFF
TGTGCCAGCTCACCAGGCAGTAGGAATGAAAAACTGTTTTTT
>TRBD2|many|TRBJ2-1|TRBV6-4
CASSETSGGAHEQFF
TGTGCCAGCAGTGAAACTAGCGGGGGGGCACATGAGCAGTTCTTC
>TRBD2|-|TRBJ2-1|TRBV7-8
CASSLGRGTYNEQFF
TGTGCCAGCAGCTTAGGGCGGGGGACCTACAATGAGCAGTTCTTC
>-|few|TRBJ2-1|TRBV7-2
CASSHRQSLNEQFF
TGTGCCAGCAGCCATCGACAGTCATTGAATGAGCAGTTCTTC
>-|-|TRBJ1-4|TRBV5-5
CASSSRPGRGEKLFF
TGTGCCAGCAGCTCACGCCCAGGGCGGGGTGAAAAACTGTTTTTT
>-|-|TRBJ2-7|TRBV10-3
CAISIQGTRSYEQYF
TGTGCCATCAGCATACAGGGAACCCGCTCCTACGAGCAGTACTTC
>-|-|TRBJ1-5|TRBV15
CATSRAHEGKPQHF
TGTGCCACCAGCAGAGCCCACGAGGGGAAGCCCCAGCATTTT
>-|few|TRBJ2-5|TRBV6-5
CASSYSRGQTREETQYF
TGTGCCAGCAGTTACTCTCGTGGACAGACCCGGGAGGAGACCCAGTACTTC
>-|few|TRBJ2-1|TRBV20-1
CSAISVGRFF
TGCAGTGCCATCTCAGTAGGGCGGTTCTTC
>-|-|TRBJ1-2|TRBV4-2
CAMSPGLLCYTF
TGTGCCATGAGCCCCGGCCTCCTCTGCTACACCTTC
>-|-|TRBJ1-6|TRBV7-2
CASSYTVHNSPLHF
TGTGCCAGCAGCTATACCGTCCATAATTCACCCCTCCACTTT
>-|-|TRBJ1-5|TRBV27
CASSLYGRASNQPQHF
TGTGCCAGCAGTTTATACGGCAGGGCGAGCAATCAGCCCCAGCATTTT
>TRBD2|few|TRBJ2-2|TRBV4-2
CASSLRSGSGGYTGEPFF
TGTGCCAGCAGCCTCCGGTCTGGGAGCGGGGGATACACCGGGGAGCCGTTTTTT
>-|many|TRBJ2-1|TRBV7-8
CASSLGQGLYNEQFF
TGTGCCAGCAGCTTAGGTCAGGGCCTCTACAATGAGCAGTTCTTC
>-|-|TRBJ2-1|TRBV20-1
CSARGGNEILASYNEQFF
TGCAGTGCTAGAGGTGGGAACGAAATCCTAGCTTCCTACAATGAGCAGTTCTTC
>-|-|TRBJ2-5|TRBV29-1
CSVQRFPETQYF
TGCAGCGTACAGCGGTTTCCAGAGACCCAGTACTTC
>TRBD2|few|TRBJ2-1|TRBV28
CASRGGGASYNEQFF
TGTGCCAGCAGGGGCGGGGGGGCTTCCTACAATGAGCAGTTCTTC
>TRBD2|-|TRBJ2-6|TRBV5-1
CASSFNSGGSSGANVLTF
TGCGCCAGCAGCTTTAATAGCGGGGGAAGCTCTGGGGCCAACGTCCTGACTTTC
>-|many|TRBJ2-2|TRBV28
CASSPDLNTGELFF
TGTGCCAGCAGCCCCGACTTAAACACCGGGGAGCTGTTTTTT
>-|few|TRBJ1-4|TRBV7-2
CASSSSGGIEKLFF
TGTGCCAGCAGCTCGTCCGGGGGCATTGAAAAACTGTTTTTT
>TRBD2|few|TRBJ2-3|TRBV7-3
CASSQRPGLAGGWTDTQYF
TGTGCCAGCAGCCAAAGGCCGGGACTAGCGGGGGGTTGGACAGATACGCAGTATTTT
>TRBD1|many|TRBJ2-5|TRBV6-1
CASTRGISEGTQYF
TGTGCCAGCACCAGGGGGATCTCCGAAGGGACCCAGTACTTC
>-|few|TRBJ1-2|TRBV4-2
CASSPFPREHSVHYGYTF
TGTGCCAGCAGCCCCTTCCCTCGGGAGCACTCCGTTCACTATGGCTACACCTTC
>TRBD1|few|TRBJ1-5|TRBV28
CASRTGGNRGSNQPQHF
TGTGCCAGCAGGACGGGGGGTAACAGGGGGAGCAATCAGCCCCAGCATTTT
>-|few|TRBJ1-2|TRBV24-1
CATSDSQKSGNGYGYTF
TGTGCCACCAGTGATTCCCAAAAAAGTGGGAACGGCTATGGCTACACCTTC
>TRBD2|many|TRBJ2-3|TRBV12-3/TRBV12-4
CASTWVLALDTQYF
TGTGCCAGCACCTGGGTACTAGCGCTTGATACGCAGTATTTT
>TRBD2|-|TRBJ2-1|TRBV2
CASGNPSGGSNNEQFF
TGTGCCAGCGGCAACCCTAGCGGGGGGTCTAACAATGAGCAGTTCTTC
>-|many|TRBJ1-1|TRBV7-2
CASSLSMGAQPEAFF
TGTGCCAGCAGCTTAAGTATGGGGGCGCAGCCTGAAGCTTTCTTT